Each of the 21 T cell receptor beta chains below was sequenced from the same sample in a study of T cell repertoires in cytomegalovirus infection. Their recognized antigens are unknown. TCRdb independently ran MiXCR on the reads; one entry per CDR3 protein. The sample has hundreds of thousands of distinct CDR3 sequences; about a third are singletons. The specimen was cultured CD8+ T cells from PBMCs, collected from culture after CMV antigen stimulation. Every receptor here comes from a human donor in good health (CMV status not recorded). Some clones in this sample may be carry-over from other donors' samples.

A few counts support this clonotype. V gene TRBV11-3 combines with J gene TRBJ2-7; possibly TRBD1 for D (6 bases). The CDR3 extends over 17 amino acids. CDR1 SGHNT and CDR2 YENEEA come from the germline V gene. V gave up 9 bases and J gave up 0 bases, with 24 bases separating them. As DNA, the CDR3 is TGTGCCAGGAGAAAGGGGCAGGGGCGCTCCAACTCCTACGAGCAGTACTTC. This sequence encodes CARRKGQGRSNSYEQYF.

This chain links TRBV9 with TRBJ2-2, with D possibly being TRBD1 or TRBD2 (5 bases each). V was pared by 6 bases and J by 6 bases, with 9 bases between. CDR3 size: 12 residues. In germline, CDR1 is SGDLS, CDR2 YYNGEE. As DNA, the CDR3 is TGTGCCAGCATCGGGGCTGCCGGGGAGCTGTTTTTT. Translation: CASIGAAGELFF.

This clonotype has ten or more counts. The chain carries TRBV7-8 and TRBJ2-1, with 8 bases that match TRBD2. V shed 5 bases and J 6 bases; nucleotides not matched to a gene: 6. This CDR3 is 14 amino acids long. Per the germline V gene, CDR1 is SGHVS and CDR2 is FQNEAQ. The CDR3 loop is CASSPRGGGNEQFF. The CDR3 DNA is TGTGCCAGCAGCCCTCGGGGGGGGGGCAATGAGCAGTTCTTC.

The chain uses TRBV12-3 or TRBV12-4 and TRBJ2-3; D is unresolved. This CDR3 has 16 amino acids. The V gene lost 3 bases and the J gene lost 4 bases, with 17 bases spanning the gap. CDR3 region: CASSFIVQRVPDTQYF. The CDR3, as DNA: TGTGCCAGCAGTTTCATCGTACAGAGAGTGCCAGATACGCAGTATTTT.

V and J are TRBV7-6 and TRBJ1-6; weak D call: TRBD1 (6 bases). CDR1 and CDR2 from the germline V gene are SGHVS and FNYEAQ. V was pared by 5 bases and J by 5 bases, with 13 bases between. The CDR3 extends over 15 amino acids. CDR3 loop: CASSGREGDNSPLHF. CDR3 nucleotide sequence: TGTGCCAGCAGCGGAAGGGAGGGGGATAATTCACCCCTCCACTTT.

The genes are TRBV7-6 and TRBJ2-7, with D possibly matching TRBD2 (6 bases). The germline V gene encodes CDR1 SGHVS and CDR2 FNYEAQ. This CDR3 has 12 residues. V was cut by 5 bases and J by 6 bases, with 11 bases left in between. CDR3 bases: TGTGCCAGCAGCGTGCAGACTAGCGAGCAGTACGTC. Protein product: CASSVQTSEQYV.

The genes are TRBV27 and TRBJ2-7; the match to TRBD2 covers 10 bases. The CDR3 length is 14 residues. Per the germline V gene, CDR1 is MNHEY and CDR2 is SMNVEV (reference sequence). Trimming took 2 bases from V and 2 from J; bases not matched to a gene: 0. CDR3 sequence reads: CASSLTSGAYEQYF. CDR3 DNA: TGTGCCAGCAGTTTAACTAGCGGGGCCTACGAGCAGTACTTC.

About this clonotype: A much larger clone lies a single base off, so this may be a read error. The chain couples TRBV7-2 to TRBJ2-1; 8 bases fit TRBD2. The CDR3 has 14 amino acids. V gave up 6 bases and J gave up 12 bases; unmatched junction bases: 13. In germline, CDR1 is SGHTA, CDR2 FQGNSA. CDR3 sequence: CASSSWTSLVGQFF. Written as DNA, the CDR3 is TGTGCCAGCAGTTCCTGGACTAGCTTGGTTGGGCAGTTCTTC. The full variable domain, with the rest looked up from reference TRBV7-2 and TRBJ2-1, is GAGVSQSPSNKVTEKGKDVELRCDPISGHTALYWYRQSLGQGLEFLIYFQGNSAPDKSGLPSDRFSAERTGGSVSTLTIQRTQQEDSAVYLCASSSWTSLVGQFFGPGTRLTVL.

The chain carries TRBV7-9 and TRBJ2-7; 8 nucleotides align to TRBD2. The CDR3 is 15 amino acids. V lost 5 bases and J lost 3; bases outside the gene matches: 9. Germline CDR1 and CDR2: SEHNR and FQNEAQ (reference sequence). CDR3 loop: CASSVGGGRGYEQYF. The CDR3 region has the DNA TGTGCCAGCAGCGTGGGCGGGGGGCGAGGCTACGAGCAGTACTTC.

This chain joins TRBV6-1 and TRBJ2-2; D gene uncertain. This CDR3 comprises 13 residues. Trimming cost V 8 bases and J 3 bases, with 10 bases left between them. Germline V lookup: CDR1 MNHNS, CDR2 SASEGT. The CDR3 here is CASPLIDTGELFF. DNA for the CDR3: TGTGCCAGCCCTCTCATCGACACCGGGGAGCTGTTTTTT.

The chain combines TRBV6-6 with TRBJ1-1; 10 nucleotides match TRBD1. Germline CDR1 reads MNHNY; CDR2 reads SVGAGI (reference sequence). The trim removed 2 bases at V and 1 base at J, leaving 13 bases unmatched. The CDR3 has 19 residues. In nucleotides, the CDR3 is TGTGCCAGCAGTTACGCGCGTACCGGGACAGGGGACCCGAACACTGAAGCTTTCTTT. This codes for CASSYARTGTGDPNTEAFF.

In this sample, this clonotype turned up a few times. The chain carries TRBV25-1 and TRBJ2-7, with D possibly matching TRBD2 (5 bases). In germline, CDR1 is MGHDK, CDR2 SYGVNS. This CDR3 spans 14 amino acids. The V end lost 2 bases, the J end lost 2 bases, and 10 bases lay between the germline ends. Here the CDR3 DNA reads TGTGCCAGCAGTGAAGCGACTACCCCCTACGAGCAGTACTTC. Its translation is CASSEATTPYEQYF.

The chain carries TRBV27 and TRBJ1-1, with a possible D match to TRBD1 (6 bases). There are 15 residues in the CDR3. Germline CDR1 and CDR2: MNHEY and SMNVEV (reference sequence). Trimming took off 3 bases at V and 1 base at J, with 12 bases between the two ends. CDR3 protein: CASSFLGGQNTEAFF. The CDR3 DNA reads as TGTGCCAGCAGTTTCCTGGGGGGGCAGAACACTGAAGCTTTCTTT.

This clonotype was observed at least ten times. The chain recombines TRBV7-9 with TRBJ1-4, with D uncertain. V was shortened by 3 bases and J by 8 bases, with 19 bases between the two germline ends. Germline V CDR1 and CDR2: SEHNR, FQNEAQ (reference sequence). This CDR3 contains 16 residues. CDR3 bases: TGTGCCAGCAGCTTCAGCGGATATAAGTCCGGGGAAAAACTGTTTTTT. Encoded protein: CASSFSGYKSGEKLFF.

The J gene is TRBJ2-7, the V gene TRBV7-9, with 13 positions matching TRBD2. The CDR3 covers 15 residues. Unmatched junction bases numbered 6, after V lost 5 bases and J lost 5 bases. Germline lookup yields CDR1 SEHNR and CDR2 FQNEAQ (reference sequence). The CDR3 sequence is CASSTRTSGGDEQYF. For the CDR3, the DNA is TGTGCCAGCAGCACCCGGACTAGCGGGGGTGACGAGCAGTACTTC.

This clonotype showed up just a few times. CDR3: CANGRAYNEQFF. The CDR3 DNA sequence: TGTGCCAACGGACGGGCCTACAATGAGCAGTTCTTC. The V gene is TRBV6-1, the J gene TRBJ2-1; D is uncertain. Per the germline V gene, CDR1 is MNHNS and CDR2 is SASEGT. V lost 10 bases, J lost 2 bases, and 9 bases lay in between. CDR3 size: 12 residues.

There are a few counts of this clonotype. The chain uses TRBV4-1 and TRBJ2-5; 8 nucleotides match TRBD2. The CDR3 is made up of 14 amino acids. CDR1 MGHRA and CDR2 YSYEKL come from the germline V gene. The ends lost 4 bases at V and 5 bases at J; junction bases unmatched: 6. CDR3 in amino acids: CASSPGGGMETQYF. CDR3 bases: TGCGCCAGCAGCCCTGGCGGGGGGATGGAGACCCAGTACTTC.

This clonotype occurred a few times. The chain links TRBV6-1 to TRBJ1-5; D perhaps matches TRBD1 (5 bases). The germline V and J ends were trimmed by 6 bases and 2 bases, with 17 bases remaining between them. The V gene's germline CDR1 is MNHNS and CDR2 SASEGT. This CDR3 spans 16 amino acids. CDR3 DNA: TGTGCCAGCAGCCAGAAGGTCCGGGACGGCAATCAGCCCCAGCATTTT. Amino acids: CASSQKVRDGNQPQHF.

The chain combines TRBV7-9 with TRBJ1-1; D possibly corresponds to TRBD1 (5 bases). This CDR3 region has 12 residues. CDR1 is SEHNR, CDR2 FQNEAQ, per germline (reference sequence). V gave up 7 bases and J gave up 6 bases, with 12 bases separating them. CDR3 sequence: CASTPGPSEAFF. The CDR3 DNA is TGTGCCAGCACACCGGGACCGTCTGAAGCTTTCTTT.

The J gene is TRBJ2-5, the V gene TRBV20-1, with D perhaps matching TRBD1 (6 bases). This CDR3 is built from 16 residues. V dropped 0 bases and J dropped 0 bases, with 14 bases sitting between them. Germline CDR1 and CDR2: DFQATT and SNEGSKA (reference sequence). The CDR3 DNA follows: TGCAGTGCTAGAGATAAGATTGGACAGTACCAAGAGACCCAGTACTTC. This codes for CSARDKIGQYQETQYF.

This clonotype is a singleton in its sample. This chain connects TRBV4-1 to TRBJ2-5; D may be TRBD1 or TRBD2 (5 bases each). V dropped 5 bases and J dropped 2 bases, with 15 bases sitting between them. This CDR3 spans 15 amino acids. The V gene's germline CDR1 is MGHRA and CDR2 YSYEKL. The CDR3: CASSLRSGSQETQYF. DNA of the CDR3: TGCGCCAGCAGCTTGCGATCAGGGAGTCAAGAGACCCAGTACTTC.